What follows are 18 T cell receptor beta chains derived from one specimen sequenced in a study of vaccination and CD4 T cells after COVID-19. Time point: late sampling 161 to 241 days after vaccination in a few convalescent patients. Using its own MiXCR run on the PCR reads, TCRdb lists one record per CDR3 protein. The table shows some 29,000 distinct CDR3 sequences, with 50% occurring only once. The sample in question was CD4+ T cells from blood, obtained about 7 months after SARS-CoV-2 vaccination. The receptors originated from a human donor who had recovered from COVID-19.

Only a few counts were recorded for this clonotype. The chain combines TRBV7-2 with TRBJ2-2; D may be TRBD1 or TRBD2 (5 bases each). The CDR3 has 16 amino acids. V shed 5 bases and J shed 1 base, with 14 bases lying between them. Germline-derived CDR1 and CDR2 are SGHTA and FQGNSA. The CDR3 coding sequence is TGTGCCAGCAGCAAATTCGGGACCGAGAACACCGGGGAGCTGTTTTTT. Amino acid sequence: CASSKFGTENTGELFF.

The chain couples TRBV28 to TRBJ2-5; 8 nucleotides agree with TRBD2. The junction had 16 bases not matched to a gene; V was cut back by 6 bases and J by 1 base. Germline loops: CDR1 MDHEN, CDR2 SYDVKM. There are 18 residues in the CDR3. Here the CDR3 DNA reads TGTGCCAGCAGCAACCTTTACCCGGCTAGCGGGTCCCAAGAGACCCAGTACTTC. It encodes CASSNLYPASGSQETQYF.

The gene calls are TRBV19 and TRBJ2-2; possibly TRBD2 for D (5 bases). CDR3 length equals 13 residues. With 7 bases removed from V and 7 bases from J, the gap between germline ends came to 13 bases. CDR1 and CDR2 from the germline V gene are LNHDA and SQIVND (reference sequence). In nucleotides, the CDR3 is TGTGCCAGTAAATACGGGATGGTCGGGGAGCTGTTTTTT. Its translation: CASKYGMVGELFF.

V is TRBV20-1 and J is TRBJ2-1; weak D call: TRBD2 (5 bases). Trimming pared 5 bases from V and 6 bases from J, leaving 11 bases between. The V gene's germline CDR1 is DFQATT and CDR2 SNEGSKA (reference sequence). This CDR3 comprises 12 residues. In DNA, the CDR3 is TGCAGTGCTCACTCCCGGGGCAATGAGCAGTTCTTC. This encodes CSAHSRGNEQFF.

The chain is built from TRBV6-4 and TRBJ2-3; D ambiguous. In germline, CDR1 is MRHNA, CDR2 SNTAGT. Trimming took off 3 bases at V and 2 bases at J, with 12 bases between the two ends. The CDR3 has 15 residues. The CDR3 here is CASSESAGNTDTQYF. The CDR3 DNA sequence: TGTGCCAGCAGTGAATCGGCTGGGAACACAGATACGCAGTATTTT.

The chain is built from TRBV10-1 and TRBJ2-2; D unclear. CDR1 is WNHNN and CDR2 is SYGVQD in the germline V gene (reference sequence). The CDR3 is made up of 12 amino acids. V lost 3 bases, J lost 4 bases, and 3 bases lay in between. The CDR3, as DNA: TGCGCCAGCAGTGACCGCACCGGGGAGCTGTTTTTT. Protein product: CASSDRTGELFF.

The chain has TRBV27 and TRBJ2-7, with D perhaps TRBD2 (6 bases). The length of the CDR3 is 13 residues. Trimming took off 6 bases at V and 7 bases at J, with 16 bases between the two ends. CDR1 is MNHEY, CDR2 SMNVEV, per germline (reference sequence). The CDR3 here is CASRLGTYREQYF. The DNA of the CDR3 is TGTGCCAGCAGACTCGGGACTTACAGGGAGCAGTACTTC.

This clonotype came up a few times. The rearrangement joins TRBV24-1 to TRBJ2-2; D call uncertain. This CDR3 spans 13 amino acids. Trimming took off 9 bases at V and 2 bases at J, with 9 bases between the two ends. Per the germline V gene, CDR1 is KGHDR and CDR2 is SFDVKD. The CDR3, as DNA: TGTGCCACCGAGGACGCTAACACCGGGGAGCTGTTTTTT. It yields the protein CATEDANTGELFF.

This clonotype was found a few times. The J gene is TRBJ1-1, the V gene TRBV28; no reliable D call. V dropped 3 bases and J dropped 7 bases, with 12 bases sitting between them. The CDR3 contains 13 residues. Germline-derived CDR1 and CDR2 are MDHEN and SYDVKM. The CDR3 spells CASSFEAALEAFF. The DNA of the CDR3 is TGTGCCAGCAGTTTTGAGGCAGCCCTTGAAGCTTTCTTT.

The chain couples TRBV28 to TRBJ1-3, with D maybe TRBD1 (5 bases). Germline values: CDR1 MDHEN, CDR2 SYDVKM. Trimming removed 2 bases from V and 0 bases from J, with 11 bases in between. The CDR3 covers 16 residues. The CDR3 coding sequence is TGTGCCAGCAGTTTACCCCAGGGAAGCTCTGGAAACACCATATATTTT. As protein: CASSLPQGSSGNTIYF.

The V and J genes are TRBV6-1 and TRBJ1-5; D gene ambiguous. The CDR3 is made up of 10 amino acids. Germline loops: CDR1 MNHNS, CDR2 SASEGT. Trimming took 1 base from V and 12 from J, leaving 4 bases between them. CDR3 DNA: TGTGCCAGCAGTGAAGGGGACCAGCATTTT. Protein: CASSEGDQHF.

The chain couples TRBV27 to TRBJ1-2; D is unclear. V gave up 3 bases and J gave up 2 bases, with 7 bases separating them. The CDR3 is 13 amino acids. CDR1 is MNHEY and CDR2 is SMNVEV in the germline V gene (reference sequence). The CDR3 reads CASSFDVNYGYTF. CDR3 nucleotides: TGTGCCAGCAGTTTCGACGTCAACTATGGCTACACCTTC.

This clonotype was observed a handful of times. The chain couples TRBV28 to TRBJ2-1; D gene ambiguous. The CDR3 covers 16 residues. Trimming took 6 bases from V and 2 from J, leaving 17 bases between them. The germline V gene has CDR1 MDHEN and CDR2 SYDVKM. Written as DNA, the CDR3 is TGTGCCAGCAGCTCTCAGGACGGTAGTACCTACAATGAGCAGTTCTTC. Translated: CASSSQDGSTYNEQFF. The variable domain in full, completed from reference TRBV28 and TRBJ2-1, reads DVKVTQSSRYLVKRTGEKVFLECVQDMDHENMFWYRQDPGLGLRLIYFSYDVKMKEKGDIPEGYSVSREKKERFSLILESASTNQTSMYLCASSSQDGSTYNEQFFGPGTRLTVL.

The table lists this clonotype with a count of one. J is TRBJ2-1 and V is TRBV6-2 or TRBV6-3; TRBD2 aligns across 10 bases. V gave up 4 bases and J gave up 7 bases; unmatched junction bases: 1. The CDR3 has 13 residues. Germline V gene data show CDR1 as MNHEY and CDR2 as SVGEGT. CDR3 DNA sequence: TGTGCCAGCAGTTCTAGCGGGAGAAATGAGCAGTTCTTC. It translates to CASSSSGRNEQFF.

This clonotype was observed a handful of times. The V gene is TRBV7-6, the J gene TRBJ2-2; TRBD2 agrees at 8 bases. In germline, CDR1 is SGHVS, CDR2 FNYEAQ. The ends lost 5 bases at V and 7 bases at J; junction bases unmatched: 9. The CDR3 runs to 15 residues. The CDR3 protein is CASSPQAGAYGELFF. The CDR3 bases are TGTGCCAGCAGCCCCCAAGCGGGAGCCTACGGGGAGCTGTTTTTT.

The chain carries TRBV4-1 and TRBJ2-4; 8 bases fit TRBD1. The V and J ends lost 1 base and 1 base, in that order; junction bases with no gene match: 3. Germline CDR1 and CDR2: MGHRA and YSYEKL. The CDR3 contains 16 residues. The CDR3: CASSQGDRGAKNIQYF. The CDR3 DNA is TGCGCCAGCAGCCAAGGTGACAGGGGCGCCAAAAACATTCAGTACTTC.

The table lists this clonotype with a few counts. The chain employs TRBV7-9 and TRBJ2-5; the match to TRBD1 covers 7 bases. The J segment lost 2 bases and the V segment lost 3 bases, leaving 3 bases of the junction unmatched. From germline, CDR1 is SEHNR and CDR2 FQNEAQ (reference sequence). CDR3 size: 14 residues. The CDR3 DNA reads as TGTGCCAGCAGCTTCGCAGGGGGACAAGAGACCCAGTACTTC. This translates into CASSFAGGQETQYF.

This clonotype was observed once. The genes are TRBV20-1 and TRBJ2-5; D might be TRBD2 (6 bases). The germline V gene encodes CDR1 DFQATT and CDR2 SNEGSKA (reference sequence). This CDR3 region has 13 residues. V lost 3 bases and J 1 base, leaving 9 bases between the germline ends. Written as DNA, the CDR3 is TGCAGTGCTAGCCGGGGGACCCAAGAGACCCAGTACTTC. Amino acid sequence: CSASRGTQETQYF.